Listed below are T cell receptor beta chains from one sample, sequenced in a study of OX40 agonist ivuxolimab in advanced cancers. Repertoires were generated with immunoSEQ multiplex PCR, while TCRdb's copy carries only in-frame clones and drops some. Among fewer than 90,000 clones, about 88% were seen once, and the ten largest hold just over 2.5%. Source: CD4+ or CD8+ T cells sorted from blood, taken in a trial of the OX40 agonist ivuxolimab. All receptors come from an adult with an advanced solid tumor such as melanoma, head and neck, liver or kidney cancer. The CDR3 runs from the conserved cysteine through the conserved F or W. D genes are given only for firm matches. Expanded clones are given a class, and other clones once, few, many or no size at all.

NA | TRBJ1-4 | TRBV10-3 | NA | TGTGCCATCAGTGAGTCGGGCGATGTGAAACTGTTTTTT | CAISESGDVKLFF
NA | TRBJ2-1 | TRBV5-4 | NA | TGTGCCAGCAGAGAGAGGGGGAGCTCCTACAATGAGCAGTTCTTC | CASRERGSSYNEQFF
NA | TRBJ1-2 | TRBV7-3 | NA | TGTGCCAGCAGCTTTTTCGGGAAGTTCGGGAGCGGCTACACCTTC | CASSFFGKFGSGYTF
NA | TRBJ1-2 | TRBV20-1 | NA | TGCAGTGCTCGTCACAGCTATGGCTACACCTTC | CSARHSYGYTF
NA | TRBJ1-2 | TRBV15 | NA | TGTGCCACCAGCAGAGGCGGGGGGAAGGGTAACTATGGCTACACCTTC | CATSRGGGKGNYGYTF
NA | TRBJ1-2 | TRBV7-9 | NA | TGTGCCAGCAGCCCCTTTGGAGGGAGGGCGGACTATGGCTACACCTTC | CASSPFGGRADYGYTF
NA | TRBJ1-3 | TRBV18 | NA | TGTGCCAGCTCACCACCGTCCGTGACTGGAAACACCATATATTTT | CASSPPSVTGNTIYF
few | TRBJ1-6 | TRBV7-2 | TRBD1 | TGTGCCAGCAGCCGTTTTTCCGGGACAGGGAAGAATTCACCCCTCCACTTT | CASSRFSGTGKNSPLHF
few | TRBJ2-6 | TRBV9 | TRBD2 | TGTGCCAGCAGCGTACTCGAGGGGATAGCGGGGGGCTCTGGGGCCAACGTCCTGACTTTC | CASSVLEGIAGGSGANVLTF
NA | TRBJ2-1 | TRBV11-2 | TRBD1 | TGTGCCAGCAGCCCCATATTGGTGGGACAGGGGAGAGATGAGCAGTTCTTC | CASSPILVGQGRDEQFF
NA | TRBJ2-2 | TRBV29-1 | NA | TGCAGCGTTGAAGGTAGTCTCGGCGGGGAGCTGTTTTTT | CSVEGSLGGELFF
NA | TRBJ2-5 | TRBV7-3 | NA | TGTGCCAGCAGCCAGGACGGACAAGAGACCCAGTACTTC | CASSQDGQETQYF
NA | TRBJ1-5 | TRBV7-2 | NA | TGTGCCAGCAGCCTTGACGGTCGCGGGCCCCAGCATTTT | CASSLDGRGPQHF
NA | TRBJ1-5 | TRBV10-3 | TRBD1 | TGTGCCATCAGTGAGTCGGGCAGGGGGTCCAATCAGCCCCAGCATTTT | CAISESGRGSNQPQHF
NA | TRBJ1-1 | TRBV6-5 | TRBD1 | TGTGCCAGCAGTCCCACAGGGGCGGACACTGAAGCTTTCTTT | CASSPTGADTEAFF
NA | TRBJ2-5 | TRBV29-1 | NA | TGCAGCCACGCGGTAGGGGTTGGTGAGACCCAGTACTTC | CSHAVGVGETQYF
NA | TRBJ1-2 | TRBV30 | NA | TGTGCCTGGAGTCGGGACCGGCCTCTTGGCTACACCTTC | CAWSRDRPLGYTF
NA | TRBJ2-5 | TRBV5-1 | TRBD1 | TGCGCCAGCAGGAGGGGGCAAGAACAAGAGACCCAGTACTTC | CASRRGQEQETQYF
NA | TRBJ2-6 | TRBV19 | NA | TGTGCCAGTAGTAGGGCGGCCGACTCTGGGGCCAACGTCCTGACTTTC | CASSRAADSGANVLTF